Listed here are 15 T cell receptor beta chains from one sample, sequenced in a study of shared clonotypes between healthy human individuals. Some clones are missing from TCRdb's copy, which holds only in-frame ones; the method was immunoSEQ multiplex PCR. This sample has a few million clones, with over 85% found just once. The source material was naive CD4+ T cells from PBMCs. As to subset: CD45RA+ positively selected. The receptors were sampled from a man aged 18 to 30 in good health. Some clones in this sample may be carry-over from other donors' samples.

The chain couples TRBV10-3 to TRBJ2-5; D uncertain. CDR3 length: 20 amino acids. Germline-derived CDR1 and CDR2 are ENHRY and SYGVKD. Trimming took off 3 bases at V and 5 bases at J, with 31 bases between the two ends. CDR3 protein: CAISDPTPSPAYPNYETQYF. CDR3 nucleotides: TGTGCCATCAGTGACCCTACTCCCTCTCCAGCGTACCCAAACTATGAGACCCAGTACTTC.

The chain links TRBV30 to TRBJ1-2; D remains unclear. The germline V gene encodes CDR1 GTSNPN and CDR2 SVGIG (reference sequence). The CDR3 has 12 amino acids. Deletions cut 2 bases from V and 8 bases from J, with 12 bases between. CDR3 sequence: CAWSLGRGGYTF. CDR3 in DNA: TGTGCCTGGAGTTTGGGCCGCGGAGGCTACACCTTC.

The rearrangement uses TRBV2 and TRBJ2-5; maybe TRBD1 (5 bases). Germline loops: CDR1 SNHLY, CDR2 FYNNEI. CDR3 length: 14 residues. V lost 6 bases and J 5 bases, leaving 16 bases between the germline ends. The CDR3 DNA reads TGTGCCAGCAGCCAAGGGGATTCCCGGGAGACCCAGTACTTC. Translated: CASSQGDSRETQYF.

This clone has a handful of counts. This chain joins TRBV6-5 and TRBJ1-2; no firm D call. Germline CDR1 is MNHEY and CDR2 is SVGAGI. The V end was cut by 2 bases, the J end by 7 bases, with 14 bases between. CDR3 length: 14 residues. The CDR3 loop reads CASSYGVGISGYTF. CDR3 nucleotide sequence: TGTGCCAGCAGTTACGGCGTGGGGATCTCTGGCTACACCTTC.

This chain uses TRBV19 with TRBJ1-5, with D unresolved. The germline V gene encodes CDR1 LNHDA and CDR2 SQIVND (reference sequence). Trimming pared 4 bases from V and 4 bases from J, leaving 11 bases between. This CDR3 comprises 14 residues. The CDR3 region has the DNA TGTGCCAGTAGTAGGAGCCAAGGTAATCAGCCCCAGCATTTT. Translated, it gives CASSRSQGNQPQHF.

The chain joins TRBV12-5 to TRBJ2-1, with a weak D call TRBD2 (5 bases). The germline V gene encodes CDR1 LGHNT and CDR2 FRNRAP. This CDR3 spans 18 amino acids. Trimming left V 2 bases short and J 3 bases short, with 20 bases between. CDR3 sequence reads: CASGLTQPGGENYNEQFF. CDR3 DNA sequence: TGTGCTAGTGGTTTGACCCAGCCGGGTGGGGAGAACTACAATGAGCAGTTCTTC.

V and J are TRBV7-3 and TRBJ1-6, with unresolved D. V was pared by 6 bases and J by 5 bases, with 11 bases between. Germline V gene data show CDR1 as SGHTA and CDR2 as FQGTGA. This CDR3 spans 14 amino acids. The CDR3: CASRSSGDNSPLHF. The CDR3 nucleotides read TGTGCCAGCAGAAGCTCGGGTGATAATTCACCCCTCCACTTT.

Concerning this clone: Other DNA sequences within the sample encode an identical CDR3. The chain couples TRBV7-3 to TRBJ1-1; D unclear. Per the germline V gene, CDR1 is SGHTA and CDR2 is FQGTGA. The CDR3 is 13 residues long. The germline V and J ends were trimmed by 0 bases and 5 bases, with 7 bases remaining between them. The CDR3 here is CASSLTGRTEAFF. The CDR3 DNA is TGTGCCAGCAGCTTAACAGGGCGGACTGAAGCTTTCTTT.

This clone occurred once. The DNA for the CDR3 is TGTGCCAGCTCCCCAGGGACAGCAGCAGATACGCAGTATTTT. It yields the protein CASSPGTAADTQYF. The chain couples TRBV18 to TRBJ2-3; the match to TRBD1 covers 7 bases. The CDR3 spans 14 residues. Trimming cost V 6 bases and J 4 bases; bases outside gene matches: 7. Germline lookup yields CDR1 KGHSH and CDR2 LQKENI.

This rearrangement joins TRBV9 to TRBJ1-5; D uncertain. Germline lookup yields CDR1 SGDLS and CDR2 YYNGEE. With 8 bases removed from V and 1 base from J, the gap between germline ends came to 13 bases. The CDR3 spans 14 residues. The CDR3 sequence is CASAYGPSNQPQHF. Written as DNA, the CDR3 is TGTGCCAGTGCCTACGGCCCCAGCAATCAGCCCCAGCATTTT.

The chain combines TRBV2 with TRBJ1-5; 7 bases match TRBD1. The CDR3 runs 15 residues. Germline V gives CDR1 SNHLY, CDR2 FYNNEI. Unmatched junction bases numbered 7, after V lost 1 base and J lost 7 bases. In nucleotides, the CDR3 is TGTGCCAGCAGTGAAGGTGGACAGGCTGGGCAGCCCCAGCATTTT. It codes for CASSEGGQAGQPQHF.

V is TRBV11-2 and J is TRBJ1-1; D perhaps matches TRBD1 (6 bases). The V end lost 2 bases, the J end lost 4 bases, and 8 bases lay between the germline ends. The germline CDR1 and CDR2 sequences are SGHAT and FQNNGV. The CDR3 spans 13 residues. The CDR3 nucleotides are TGTGCCAGCAGCTTAACCAGGGGCACTGAAGCTTTCTTT. Amino acid sequence: CASSLTRGTEAFF. Together with reference TRBV11-2 and TRBJ1-1, the CDR3 gives the full variable domain: EAGVAQSPRYKIIEKRQSVAFWCNPISGHATLYWYQQILGQGPKLLIQFQNNGVVDDSQLPKDRFSAERLKGVDSTLKIQPAKLEDSAVYLCASSLTRGTEAFFGQGTRLTVV.

This rearrangement joins TRBV10-1 to TRBJ2-1, with 7 nucleotides matching TRBD2. In germline, CDR1 is WNHNN, CDR2 SYGVQD (reference sequence). V was clipped by 5 bases and J by 4 bases; unmatched bases: 11. CDR3 size: 16 residues. CDR3 in amino acids: CASSPRGSGTYNEQFF. In DNA, the CDR3 is TGCGCCAGCAGTCCCCGCGGAAGCGGGACTTACAATGAGCAGTTCTTC.

The chain links TRBV27 to TRBJ2-2, with D unclear. This CDR3 contains 12 residues. Trimming stripped 8 bases from V and 7 bases from J, with 11 bases between. Germline V lookup: CDR1 MNHEY, CDR2 SMNVEV (reference sequence). The CDR3 DNA follows: TGTGCCAGCGTCGGTTGGGGCGGGGAGCTGTTTTTT. As protein: CASVGWGGELFF.

The chain joins TRBV4-1 to TRBJ2-7; D ambiguous. V was shortened by 0 bases and J by 4 bases, with 10 bases between the two germline ends. The CDR3 totals 14 residues. CDR1 is MGHRA, CDR2 YSYEKL, per germline. CDR3 protein: CASSQDRGTYEQYF. CDR3 bases: TGCGCCAGCAGCCAAGATCGAGGAACTTACGAGCAGTACTTC.